One and the same sample provided the 11 T cell receptor beta chains below, sequenced in a study of blood T cell repertoires in COVID-19. TCRdb's table, derived via immunoSEQ multiplex PCR, lists solely in-frame clones and lacks some. The data contain nearly 250,000 clones, about nine tenths of them singletons. Sequencing input: peripheral blood. These receptors were obtained from a woman aged 60 to 75 who had recovered from COVID-19.

V is TRBV5-1 and J is TRBJ2-7, with TRBD2 identical over 9 bases. CDR3 length: 19 residues. V shed 1 base and J 0 bases; nucleotides not matched to a gene: 14. Germline CDR1 and CDR2: SGHRS and YFSETQ. CDR3 sequence (DNA): TGCGCCAGCAGCTTGCGGACGAGCGGCGGGGGGGCGAGCTCCTACGAGCAGTACTTC. It codes for CASSLRTSGGGASSYEQYF.

The rearrangement links TRBV6-1 to TRBJ1-4; 9 bases line up with TRBD1. This CDR3 is built from 16 residues. Germline CDR1 reads MNHNS; CDR2 reads SASEGT. The ends lost 0 bases at V and 5 bases at J; junction bases unmatched: 4. The CDR3 DNA follows: TGTGCCAGCAGTGAAGCGAGGGACAGGGCGAATGAAAAACTGTTTTTT. Its translation: CASSEARDRANEKLFF.

This clone was found once. The same CDR3 is also encoded by other DNA sequences in this sample. The V call is TRBV5-1, the J call TRBJ2-5, with D perhaps TRBD2 (5 bases). Per the germline V gene, CDR1 is SGHRS and CDR2 is YFSETQ. The CDR3 extends over 13 amino acids. Deletions cut 5 bases from V and 1 base from J, with 9 bases between. The CDR3 protein is CASSLRGQETQYF. The CDR3 region has the DNA TGCGCCAGCAGTCTCCGGGGCCAAGAGACCCAGTACTTC. The variable domain in full, completed from reference TRBV5-1 and TRBJ2-5, reads KAGVTQTPRYLIKTRGQQVTLSCSPISGHRSVSWYQQTPGQGLQFLFEYFSETQRNKGNFPGRFSGRQFSNSRSEMNVSTLELGDSALYLCASSLRGQETQYFGPGTRLLVL.

The J gene is TRBJ2-5, the V gene TRBV2; 11 bases align to TRBD2. Germline CDR1 is SNHLY and CDR2 is FYNNEI. This CDR3 contains 17 residues. The V segment lost 6 bases and the J segment 2 bases; nucleotides outside the gene matches: 11. The CDR3, as DNA: TGTGCCAGCAGATGGGCTAGCGGGGGGAGAGAACAAGAGACCCAGTACTTC. Translating it yields CASRWASGGREQETQYF.

In its sample, this clone was seen a few times. The chain combines TRBV7-9 with TRBJ1-5; 7 bases match TRBD1. The CDR3 is made up of 17 amino acids. V shed 1 base, J shed 3 bases, and the junction held 9 bases outside the gene matches. Germline CDR1 is SEHNR and CDR2 is FQNEAQ (reference sequence). CDR3 sequence: CASSLVAGGKNNQPQHF. CDR3 DNA sequence: TGTGCCAGCAGCTTAGTAGCAGGGGGTAAGAACAATCAGCCCCAGCATTTT.

The chain carries TRBV5-1 and TRBJ2-7; a possible D gene is TRBD2 (6 bases). The CDR3 sequence is 15 residues long. Trimming stripped 0 bases from V and 2 bases from J, with 12 bases between. Per the germline V gene, CDR1 is SGHRS and CDR2 is YFSETQ. The CDR3 sequence: CASSLGGTSAYEQYF. CDR3 in DNA: TGCGCCAGCAGCTTGGGCGGGACGTCGGCCTACGAGCAGTACTTC.

DNA for the CDR3: TGTGCCAGCAGGACGCCGGGACAGGGCTACGAGCAGTACTTC. Encoded protein: CASRTPGQGYEQYF. The V and J genes are TRBV6-5 and TRBJ2-7, with 9 bases identical to TRBD1. V shed 6 bases, J shed 3 bases, and the junction held 6 bases outside the gene matches. The CDR3 totals 14 residues. Germline CDR1 reads MNHEY; CDR2 reads SVGAGI.

In this sample, this clone turned up once. This sequence joins TRBV13 and TRBJ1-4; a possible D gene is TRBD1 (5 bases). This CDR3 spans 15 amino acids. The V end lost 5 bases, the J end lost 0 bases, and 10 bases lay between the germline ends. Germline CDR1 and CDR2: PRHDT and FYEKMQ (reference sequence). The CDR3 DNA sequence: TGTGCCAGCAGCCGAACAGGAGCAACTAATGAAAAACTGTTTTTT. The encoded protein is CASSRTGATNEKLFF.

V and J are TRBV6-1 and TRBJ1-5; 7 nucleotides agree with TRBD1. The CDR3 spans 17 residues. Germline CDR1 MNHNS, CDR2 SASEGT. Trimming cost V 3 bases and J 0 bases; bases outside gene matches: 8. The CDR3 is CASSELGQRHSNQPQHF. The CDR3 DNA sequence: TGTGCCAGCAGTGAGTTGGGACAGCGACATAGCAATCAGCCCCAGCATTTT.

The genes are TRBV19 and TRBJ2-7, with TRBD2 matching over 7 bases. Germline V gene lookup returns CDR1 LNHDA and CDR2 SQIVND (reference sequence). The CDR3 spans 14 residues. V was clipped by 5 bases and J by 3 bases; unmatched bases: 7. The CDR3 DNA is TGTGCCAGTAGTCCCAGGCCGGGGGGCTACGAGCAGTACTTC. Its translation: CASSPRPGGYEQYF.

This chain links TRBV7-2 with TRBJ2-2; 11 nucleotides line up with TRBD1. Per the germline V gene, CDR1 is SGHTA and CDR2 is FQGNSA. V lost 5 bases to trimming and J lost 3 bases; unmatched junction nucleotides: 14. The CDR3 length is 19 residues. CDR3 residues: CASSLRDRGFFGYTGELFF. The CDR3 coding sequence is TGTGCCAGCAGCCTCAGGGACAGGGGGTTCTTTGGGTACACCGGGGAGCTGTTTTTT. The full variable domain, completed using reference TRBV7-2 and TRBJ2-2, is GAGVSQSPSNKVTEKGKDVELRCDPISGHTALYWYRQSLGQGLEFLIYFQGNSAPDKSGLPSDRFSAERTGGSVSTLTIQRTQQEDSAVYLCASSLRDRGFFGYTGELFFGEGSRLTVL.